This TCR beta chain appears in the sequencing data of a study of cytomegalovirus exposure and HLA in healthy donors. Study-wide results and caveats: In an earlier analysis, about 87% or about 30%: the productive usage of most TCR beta V segments.

Points on this clone: Its antigen is still unknown.

Primers for the PCR totalled 60 Vbeta and 13 Jbeta. The method was immunoSEQ multiplex PCR; TCRdb's version includes in-frame clones alone and lacks a portion of them. The sample consists of over 90,000 clones, approximately 66% of them appearing once. The CDR3 consists of 15 residues. With V trimmed by 2 bases and J by 6 bases, 6 bases remained unmatched. Germline assignment: CDR1 MNHNY and CDR2 SVGAGI (reference sequence). Sequencing used PBMCs. The chain employs TRBV6-6 and TRBJ1-2; TRBD1 agrees at 10 bases. The origin of this receptor is a woman aged 50 to 60 in good health and CMV-seronegative. The chain's CDR3 is CASSYPTGGAHGYTF. CDR3 DNA: TGTGCCAGCAGTTACCCGACAGGGGGCGCGCATGGCTACACCTTC.